This TCR beta chain was captured in a study of blood T cell repertoires in COVID-19. Overall study context: COVID-19 samples collected from the United States, Italy and Spain covered acute and convalescent phases. From T cells, B-cell-depleted T cells, or PBMCs came the material, which was cDNA or gDNA.

V lost 0 bases to trimming and J lost 10 bases; unmatched junction nucleotides: 5. The CDR3 consists of 15 residues. The V gene's germline CDR1 is MNHEY and CDR2 SVGAGI. For recovered donors of Cohort 3, there were two negative PCRs, clearance, or symptom resolution. In the original processing: Amplified reference gene primers provided the basis for estimating nucleated cell counts. Profiled with immunoSEQ multiplex PCR; TCRdb holds only in-frame clones, not every one. That table furnishes V, J and clone size, whereas the DNA furnished D and trimming. The data contain fewer than 300,000 clones, more than 80% of them singletons.

The rearrangement uses TRBV6-5 and TRBJ1-6, with TRBD1 matching over 8 bases. The sample comprised PBMCs or T cells enriched from blood (not recorded which). The sequence came from a young woman who had recovered from COVID-19. Written as DNA, the CDR3 is TGTGCCAGCAGTTACTCGGAGACAGGGGTGTCACCCCTCCACTTT. Encoded protein: CASSYSETGVSPLHF.